This TCR beta chain was obtained from a study of cytomegalovirus exposure and HLA in healthy donors. General study findings and limits: That first-cohort TCR clusters tended to co-occur in the approximately 110 validation repertoires was found in a later analysis. According to the study, about 180 TCR beta chains were cytomegalovirus-associated. It was reported that the classifier diagnosed cytomegalovirus status with high specificity and sensitivity in both the original and validation cohorts.

Regarding this clone: Its antigen is unidentified.

Repertoires were generated with immunoSEQ multiplex PCR, while TCRdb's copy carries only in-frame clones and drops some. The data show around 200,000 clones, 80% to 85% seen once. Germline values: CDR1 MGHRA, CDR2 YSYEKL. The CDR3 has 14 amino acids. V lost 3 bases, J lost 1 base, and 9 bases lay in between. The donors were part of the validation cohort, which consisted of under 150 subjects and was separate from the first cohort of 666 subjects. The origin of this receptor is a woman between 18 and 30 years old in good health and CMV-seropositive. Input material: PBMCs. V and J are TRBV4-1 and TRBJ2-5; the D gene is possibly TRBD2 (5 bases). CDR3 bases: TGCGCCAGCAGCCACACTAGAGGCCAAGAGACCCAGTACTTC. Its protein product is CASSHTRGQETQYF.